These T cell receptor beta chains were read from a single sample in a study of shared clonotypes between healthy human individuals. Generated by immunoSEQ multiplex PCR, the TCRdb table keeps only in-frame clones and is missing some. The sample holds around 330,000 clones, approximately 79% seen once. The source material was memory CD4+ T cells sorted from blood. The source is a man aged 30 to 45 in good health. CDR3s leave out the opening cysteine and the closing phenylalanine or tryptophan. Size is omitted from some rows. Given values are once, few, many or a class for expanded clones.

CDR3aa	v_gene	abundance	j_gene
ASTPDRGAGGYT	TRBV5-6	NA	TRBJ1-2
ASSVRTGGHEQF	TRBV9	few	TRBJ2-1
ASSLAGGSNEQF	TRBV7-8	NA	TRBJ2-1
ASSQVGGLGNTIY	TRBV4-3	few	TRBJ1-3
ASTLGQGATGELF	TRBV6-1	NA	TRBJ2-2
ASSLAMTGLAKNIQY	TRBV7-9	NA	TRBJ2-4
ASMAGTSTDTQY	TRBV5-4	once	TRBJ2-3
ASSLGVTTYEQY	TRBV5-1	NA	TRBJ2-7
AWTKTGAYEQY	TRBV30	many	TRBJ2-7
ASSLDGGIGDTQY	TRBV7-8	NA	TRBJ2-3
ASSQTGANTGELF	TRBV6-1	NA	TRBJ2-2
ASSLVQGGTDTQY	TRBV28	many	TRBJ2-3
ASSFVDGQENYGYT	TRBV5-6	once	TRBJ1-2
ASSLTEGSGEKLF	TRBV5-1	many	TRBJ1-4
ASSFLWGDNEQF	TRBV11-2	NA	TRBJ2-1
ATSRDIPSRAPHNEQF	TRBV15	NA	TRBJ2-1
SVDTKTQY	TRBV29-1	NA	TRBJ2-5
ATRAAGITGELF	TRBV6-1	NA	TRBJ2-2
ASSVTFLDTQY	TRBV6-4	once	TRBJ2-3
ASSSGLAGTGGNIQY	TRBV5-6	NA	TRBJ2-4
ASSPSGYEQF	TRBV7-2	once	TRBJ2-1
ASSDPIYRVKPQH	TRBV6-4	few	TRBJ1-5
ASSLPARERGFYNEQF	TRBV7-8	NA	TRBJ2-1
ASPSRSGRAFEQY	TRBV6-4	NA	TRBJ2-7
ASSLQGGSGNTIY	TRBV7-7	once	TRBJ1-3
ASSSNRAAYEQY	TRBV7-2	NA	TRBJ2-7
ASSLYQQPQH	TRBV28	few	TRBJ1-5